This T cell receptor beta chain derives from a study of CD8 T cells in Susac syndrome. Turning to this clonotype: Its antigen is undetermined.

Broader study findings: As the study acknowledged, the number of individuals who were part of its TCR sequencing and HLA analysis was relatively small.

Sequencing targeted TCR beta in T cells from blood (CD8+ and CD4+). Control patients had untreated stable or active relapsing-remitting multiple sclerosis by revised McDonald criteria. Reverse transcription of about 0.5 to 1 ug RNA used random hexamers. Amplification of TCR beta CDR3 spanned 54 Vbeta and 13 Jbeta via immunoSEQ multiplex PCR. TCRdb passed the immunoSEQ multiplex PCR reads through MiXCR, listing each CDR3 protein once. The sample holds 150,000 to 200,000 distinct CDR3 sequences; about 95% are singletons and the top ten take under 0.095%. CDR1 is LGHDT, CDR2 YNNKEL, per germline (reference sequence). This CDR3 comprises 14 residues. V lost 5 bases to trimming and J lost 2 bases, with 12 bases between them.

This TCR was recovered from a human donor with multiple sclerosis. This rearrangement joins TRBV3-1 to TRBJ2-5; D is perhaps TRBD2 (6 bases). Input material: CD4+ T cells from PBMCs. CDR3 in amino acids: CASSGRDLQETQYF. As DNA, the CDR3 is TGTGCCAGCAGCGGACGGGACTTACAAGAGACCCAGTACTTC.